This T cell receptor beta chain was sequenced during a study of long-term antiretroviral therapy in people with HIV. Looking at the study overall: Initial samples were collected about a decade before the 2015 immediate-ART recommendation. The study's findings and limits: Whichever time point was examined, clones expanded before ART dominated the repertoire. Whereas controls had wider CDR3 length ranges, HIV repertoires had narrower ones. Sampling of blood ran from about 2003 to 2017, and older ART regimens were possibly in use.

The assay, immunoSEQ v3.0, was run at survey level. Assay used: immunoSEQ multiplex PCR; TCRdb lists only in-frame clones, some missing. The sample contains 30,000 to 35,000 clones, over 70% of which appear only once. Trimming at V came to 6 bases and at J to 3 bases, leaving 7 bases not matched to a gene. Germline V gene data show CDR1 as MNHEY and CDR2 as SMNVEV (reference sequence). The CDR3 spans 15 residues. As regards this clone: Its target is not known.

Sequenced here: unsorted PBMCs, sampled 3.1 years after starting antiretroviral therapy. V is TRBV27 and J is TRBJ2-1, with 8 nucleotides matching TRBD2. This receptor was taken from a woman aged 45-65 years with HIV. This CDR3 reads CASSSGGGVYNEQFF. The CDR3 bases are TGTGCCAGCAGCTCGGGGGGGGGTGTCTACAATGAGCAGTTCTTC.